This TCR beta chain is drawn from a study of a mutant IDH1 vaccine in newly diagnosed glioma. Across the study: Vaccine administration was initiated 4-6 weeks following radiotherapy alone, or with temozolomide cycles.

Time point defined: week 47, end of study. Alongside topical imiquimod, each dose of vaccine comprised 300 ug of mutant IDH1 20-mer peptide. Only in-frame clones appear in the TCRdb table, and some are missing; sequencing was by immunoSEQ multiplex PCR. The repertoire has tens of thousands of clones, about 90% of them found once; the top ten carry 0.6% to 0.95%. A remark on this clone: Its specificity is unknown.

The specimen was PBMCs, collected from a glioma patient whose treatment included an IDH1 peptide vaccine. The source is a woman between 45 and 65 years old with glioma.

The CDR3: CSVLLGMGYEQYF. DNA for the CDR3: TGCAGCGTACTACTAGGAATGGGCTACGAGCAGTACTTC. V gene TRBV29-1 combines with J gene TRBJ2-7, with a weak D call TRBD2 (5 bases). Deletions cut 6 bases from V and 3 bases from J, with 15 bases between. CDR1 and CDR2 from the germline V gene are SQVTM and ANQGSEA. The CDR3 runs to 13 residues.